This TCR beta chain emerged from a study of blood T cell repertoires in COVID-19. TCRdb's table, derived via immunoSEQ multiplex PCR, lists solely in-frame clones and lacks some. The table lists 110,000 or so clones, 75% to 90% of them singletons. The CDR3 consists of 14 residues. Trimming removed 6 bases from V and 4 bases from J; junction bases left unmatched: 6. Germline CDR1 SGHTA, CDR2 FQGNSA. The sequence was obtained from a human donor with acute or convalescent COVID-19. The donor label of this sample is uncertain. The J gene is TRBJ1-3, the V gene TRBV7-2, with 7 positions matching TRBD1. Sequencing was done on a sample of peripheral blood. The CDR3 here is CASSRRDSGNTIYF. The CDR3 nucleotides are TGTGCCAGCAGTCGCCGGGACAGCGGAAACACCATATATTTT.